Below, one TCR beta chain is given with its context. The CDR3 loop spans 12 amino acids. Germline V lookup: CDR1 SGHNT, CDR2 YENEEA. V gave up 5 bases and J gave up 5 bases, with 7 bases separating them. As processed by the authors: Scientists estimated how many nucleated cells there were by amplifying reference gene primers. The repertoire was sequenced with immunoSEQ multiplex PCR; TCRdb's copy has only in-frame clones and lacks some. That table furnishes V, J and clone size, whereas the DNA furnished D and trimming. The sample holds 45,000 to 50,000 clones; around 85% are singletons and the top ten take 9.2%. This entry comes from a study of blood T cell repertoires in COVID-19.

This receptor was obtained from a human donor in a cohort sampled during active COVID-19. Sequences were obtained from peripheral blood. V usage is TRBV11-3 and J usage is TRBJ1-5; no clear D. CDR3 nucleotides: TGTGCCAGCAGCCCGAGAGATCAGCCCCAGCATTTT. This codes for CASSPRDQPQHF. The entire variable domain, with the rest obtained from reference TRBV11-3 and TRBJ1-5, is as follows: EAGVVQSPRYKIIEKKQPVAFWCNPISGHNTLYWYLQNLGQGPELLIRYENEEAVDDSQLPKDRFSAERLKGVDSTLKIQPAELGDSAVYLCASSPRDQPQHFGDGTRLSIL.